One and the same sample provided the 17 T cell receptor beta chains below, sequenced in a study of Ad26.COV2.S vaccination and SARS-CoV-2 variants. Measured with immunoSEQ multiplex PCR; TCRdb has only the in-frame clones, and not every one. The table shows 500,000 or so clones, with 75% to 90% occurring only once. As for treatment: roughly 20 received Ad26.COV2.S at low or high dose, single or two shots; 5 received placebo; per-sample allocation not given. Sampling was done on day 63 after the first vaccine or placebo injection. The sample was peripheral blood, taken in a trial of Ad26.COV2.S vaccine versus placebo. The receptors shown here come from a person between 18 and 59 years old who received the Ad26.COV2.S COVID-19 vaccine or a placebo.

The chain combines TRBV9 with TRBJ2-5; 9 bases are shared with TRBD2. Per germline, CDR1 SGDLS and CDR2 YYNGEE. Unmatched junction bases numbered 8, after V lost 0 bases and J lost 2 bases. The CDR3 has 17 residues. The CDR3 spells CASSVDMGLAGQETQYF. The CDR3 nucleotides read TGTGCCAGCAGCGTAGATATGGGGCTAGCGGGGCAAGAGACCCAGTACTTC.

V is TRBV5-8 and J is TRBJ2-7, with TRBD2 matching over 7 bases. The CDR3 contains 15 residues. The V gene's germline CDR1 is SGHTS and CDR2 YDEGEE. V gave up 0 bases and J gave up 1 base; unmatched junction bases: 4. This CDR3 is CASSLARRGSYEQYF. In DNA, the CDR3 is TGTGCCAGCAGCTTGGCCAGGCGGGGGTCCTACGAGCAGTACTTC.

The CDR3 DNA reads TGTGCCAGCAGTGAAGGGGGCGGGGGCACCATATATTTT. As protein: CASSEGGGGTIYF. V gene TRBV2 combines with J gene TRBJ1-3; a possible D gene is TRBD1 (5 bases). Germline V lookup: CDR1 SNHLY, CDR2 FYNNEI. Trimming took off 1 base at V and 9 bases at J, with 10 bases between the two ends. CDR3 length: 13 amino acids.

V usage is TRBV4-1 and J usage is TRBJ2-1; D not certain. Germline CDR1 and CDR2: MGHRA and YSYEKL. This CDR3 has 16 residues. Trimming shortened V by 0 bases and J by 3 bases, and 12 bases separated the two germline ends. This chain's CDR3 is CASSQDGLNFYNEQFF. DNA for the CDR3: TGCGCCAGCAGCCAAGACGGGCTAAATTTCTACAATGAGCAGTTCTTC.

The chain combines TRBV9 with TRBJ1-1, with a weak D call TRBD1 (5 bases). This CDR3 spans 14 amino acids. Looked up from germline, CDR1 is SGDLS and CDR2 is YYNGEE. The V end was cut by 4 bases, the J end by 0 bases, with 10 bases between. The CDR3 DNA is TGTGCCAGCAGCCCTCGGGGCCTGAACACTGAAGCTTTCTTT. Its protein is CASSPRGLNTEAFF.

The chain employs TRBV7-8 and TRBJ2-1; 7 bases map to TRBD2. The CDR3 consists of 17 residues. V lost 1 base to trimming and J lost 8 bases; unmatched junction nucleotides: 14. Germline V gene lookup returns CDR1 SGHVS and CDR2 FQNEAQ. The CDR3 bases are TGTGCCAGCAGCTTAGTCCTAGGGAGACTAGCTGACTATGAGCAGTTCTTC. Protein sequence: CASSLVLGRLADYEQFF.

The rearrangement joins TRBV7-2 to TRBJ1-6; a weak D match, TRBD1 (5 bases). The V gene's germline CDR1 is SGHTA and CDR2 FQGNSA. The CDR3 extends over 17 amino acids. V dropped 1 base and J dropped 3 bases, with 13 bases sitting between them. CDR3 coding DNA: TGTGCCAGCAGCTTAGGTCCGGGACGCGGCTATAATTCACCCCTCCACTTT. Protein sequence: CASSLGPGRGYNSPLHF. The complete variable domain, with remaining parts taken from reference TRBV7-2 and TRBJ1-6, reads GAGVSQSPSNKVTEKGKDVELRCDPISGHTALYWYRQSLGQGLEFLIYFQGNSAPDKSGLPSDRFSAERTGGSVSTLTIQRTQQEDSAVYLCASSLGPGRGYNSPLHFGNGTRLTVT.

This clone was seen a single time. The chain is built from TRBV27 and TRBJ2-7; TRBD1 agrees at 7 bases. The length of the CDR3 is 17 residues. Germline CDR1 reads MNHEY; CDR2 reads SMNVEV (reference sequence). V was clipped by 6 bases and J by 5 bases; unmatched bases: 19. CDR3 sequence: CASSHYFLRQGSDEQYF. CDR3 sequence (DNA): TGTGCCAGCAGCCACTACTTTCTACGACAGGGTAGCGACGAGCAGTACTTC.

The sample holds one count of this clone. The V call is TRBV5-6, the J call TRBJ2-7, with TRBD1 matching over 11 bases. CDR3 length: 14 residues. V shed 0 bases, J shed 8 bases, and the junction held 4 bases outside the gene matches. CDR1 SGHDT and CDR2 YYEEEE come from the germline V gene. CDR3 in DNA: TGTGCCAGCAGCTTGGGGACAGGGGGCGAGAAGCAGTACTTC. Translating gives CASSLGTGGEKQYF.

This clone was counted between two and nine times. The chain combines TRBV5-1 with TRBJ1-1; D perhaps matches TRBD1 (6 bases). Per the germline V gene, CDR1 is SGHRS and CDR2 is YFSETQ. The CDR3 length is 12 residues. V lost 0 bases and J lost 10, with 10 bases in between. CDR3 residues: CASSLDGRGAFF. The CDR3 DNA sequence: TGCGCCAGCAGCTTGGATGGCAGGGGAGCTTTCTTT. The variable domain in full, with the rest retrieved from reference TRBV5-1 and TRBJ1-1, is KAGVTQTPRYLIKTRGQQVTLSCSPISGHRSVSWYQQTPGQGLQFLFEYFSETQRNKGNFPGRFSGRQFSNSRSEMNVSTLELGDSALYLCASSLDGRGAFFGQGTRLTVV.

J is TRBJ1-5 and V is TRBV28; 9 bases match TRBD1. The J segment lost 7 bases and the V segment lost 3 bases, leaving 7 bases of the junction unmatched. This CDR3 is built from 15 residues. The germline CDR1 and CDR2 sequences are MDHEN and SYDVKM. The CDR3: CASSLWDREAQPQHF. CDR3 nucleotide sequence: TGTGCCAGCAGTTTGTGGGACAGGGAGGCCCAGCCCCAGCATTTT. The full variable domain, rest sourced from reference TRBV28 and TRBJ1-5, is DVKVTQSSRYLVKRTGEKVFLECVQDMDHENMFWYRQDPGLGLRLIYFSYDVKMKEKGDIPEGYSVSREKKERFSLILESASTNQTSMYLCASSLWDREAQPQHFGDGTRLSIL.

The rearrangement links TRBV27 to TRBJ2-7, with 8 bases lining up with TRBD1. V lost 3 bases and J lost 7; bases outside the gene matches: 5. Looked up from germline, CDR1 is MNHEY and CDR2 is SMNVEV (reference sequence). The CDR3 is 13 amino acids. Here the CDR3 reads CASSFGTGLEQYF. The CDR3 nucleotides read TGTGCCAGCAGTTTTGGGACAGGTTTAGAGCAGTACTTC.

The gene calls are TRBV18 and TRBJ1-1, with 10 bases identical to TRBD1. Germline V gives CDR1 KGHSH, CDR2 LQKENI. The V and J ends lost 2 bases and 1 base, in that order; junction bases with no gene match: 1. CDR3 length: 15 residues. CDR3 protein: CASSPGQGGNTEAFF. The CDR3 DNA follows: TGTGCCAGCTCACCAGGACAGGGGGGGAACACTGAAGCTTTCTTT.

This clone occurred once. The chain's CDR3 is CASRPKTGGFKTFF. The CDR3 DNA follows: TGTGCCAGCAGACCAAAGACAGGGGGATTTAAAACTTTCTTT. V gene TRBV28 combines with J gene TRBJ1-1, with 9 nucleotides matching TRBD1. V trimming: 6 bases; J trimming: 12 bases; junction bases outside the gene matches: 14. Germline CDR1 is MDHEN and CDR2 is SYDVKM. This CDR3 has 14 residues.

The V call is TRBV20-1, the J call TRBJ2-7, with TRBD2 matching 10 bases. CDR3 length: 15 residues. V lost 3 bases, J lost 3 bases, and 8 bases stayed unmatched. The germline CDR1 and CDR2 sequences are DFQATT and SNEGSKA (reference sequence). For the CDR3, the DNA is TGCAGTGCTAGTGAACGGACTAGCGGCGGCTACGAGCAGTACGTC. Protein: CSASERTSGGYEQYV.

The chain couples TRBV6-5 to TRBJ2-1; D could derive from TRBD1 or TRBD2 (5 bases each). Trimming pared 5 bases from V and 7 bases from J, leaving 12 bases between. The CDR3 runs 13 residues. The V gene's germline CDR1 is MNHEY and CDR2 SVGAGI. The CDR3 DNA follows: TGTGCCAGCAGTCGTAGCTGGGGGAATGAGCAGTTCTTC. Translating it yields CASSRSWGNEQFF.

This chain connects TRBV7-9 to TRBJ1-1; no clear D gene. The CDR3 is 12 amino acids. Deletions cut 5 bases from V and 1 base from J, with 5 bases between. The germline V gene has CDR1 SEHNR and CDR2 FQNEAQ (reference sequence). CDR3 in DNA: TGTGCCAGCAGCCTTCAGAACACTGAAGCTTTCTTT. Encoded protein: CASSLQNTEAFF.